Listed below are T cell receptor beta chains from one sample, sequenced in a study of shared clonotypes between healthy human individuals. Assay: immunoSEQ multiplex PCR; the TCRdb copy retains only in-frame clones and omits some. The sample lists about 1.9 million clones, just under 95% seen once, with approximately 1.6% in the top ten. The source material was naive CD8+ T cells from PBMCs. The receptors originated from a man aged 18-30 years in good health. Some clones in this sample may be carry-over from other donors' samples. The CDR3 runs from the conserved cysteine through the conserved F or W. A D gene is named only where the DNA matches it firmly. Only some rows state a clone size, as once, few, many or a class for expanded clones.

TRBJ2-7 | TRBV27 | TRBD2 | . | CASSLQGPGTSPYEQYF | TGTGCCAGCAGTTTACAGGGACCTGGGACTAGCCCATACGAGCAGTACTTC
TRBJ2-3 | TRBV7-9 | TRBD2 | once | CASSSRTSGASTDTQYF | TGTGCCAGCAGCTCGAGGACTAGCGGGGCAAGCACAGATACGCAGTATTTT
TRBJ2-1 | TRBV28 | . | . | CASSLSYNEQFF | TGTGCCAGCAGCCTCAGCTACAATGAGCAGTTCTTC
TRBJ2-6 | TRBV5-1 | TRBD1 | . | CASTGWDRVRGANVLTF | TGCGCCAGCACCGGCTGGGACAGGGTTCGTGGGGCCAACGTCCTGACTTTC
TRBJ2-1 | TRBV27 | TRBD2 | once | CASSSQAGAQVGNEQFF | TGTGCCAGCAGTTCGCAAGCGGGAGCTCAGGTAGGAAATGAGCAGTTCTTC
TRBJ2-7 | TRBV10-3 | . | . | CAISESNPRYEQYF | TGTGCCATCAGTGAGTCGAACCCGAGGTACGAGCAGTACTTC
TRBJ2-4 | TRBV2 | . | . | CASSDRVEAQYF | TGTGCCAGCAGTGACAGGGTTGAGGCTCAGTACTTC
TRBJ1-1 | TRBV4-1 | . | . | CASSQEAGLLRTEAFF | TGCGCCAGCAGCCAAGAGGCAGGGCTCTTGCGCACTGAAGCTTTCTTT
TRBJ2-2 | TRBV19 | . | . | CASSILGVGGELFF | TGTGCCAGTAGTATTTTGGGAGTCGGCGGGGAGCTGTTTTTT
TRBJ2-7 | TRBV16 | TRBD1 | . | CASSPRDRGLYEQYF | TGTGCCAGCAGCCCGAGGGACAGGGGGCTCTACGAGCAGTACTTC
TRBJ2-3 | TRBV11-2 | . | once | CASRPALRATDTQYF | TGTGCCAGCAGGCCCGCCCTCCGGGCCACAGATACGCAGTATTTT